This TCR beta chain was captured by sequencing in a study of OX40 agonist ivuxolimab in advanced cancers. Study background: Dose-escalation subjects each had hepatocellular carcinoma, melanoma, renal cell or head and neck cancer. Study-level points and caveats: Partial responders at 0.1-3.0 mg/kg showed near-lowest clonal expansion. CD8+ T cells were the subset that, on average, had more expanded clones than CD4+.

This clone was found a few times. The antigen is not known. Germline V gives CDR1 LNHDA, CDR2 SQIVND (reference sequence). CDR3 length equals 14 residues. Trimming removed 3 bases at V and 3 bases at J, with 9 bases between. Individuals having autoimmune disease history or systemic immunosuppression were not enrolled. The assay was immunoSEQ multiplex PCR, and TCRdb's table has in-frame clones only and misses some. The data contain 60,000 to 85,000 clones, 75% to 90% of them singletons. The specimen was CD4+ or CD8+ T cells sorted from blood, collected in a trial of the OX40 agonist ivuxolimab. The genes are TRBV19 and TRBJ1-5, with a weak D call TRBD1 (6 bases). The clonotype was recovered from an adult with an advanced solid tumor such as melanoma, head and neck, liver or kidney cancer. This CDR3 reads CASSIGQNNQPQHF. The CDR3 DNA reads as TGTGCCAGTAGTATCGGACAGAACAATCAGCCCCAGCATTTT.